These 21 T cell receptor beta chains share one sample of origin, sequenced in a study of CD8+ T cells in alopecia areata. cDNA prepared by RNA extraction and subsequent reverse transcription served as the template for sequencing. Here immunoSEQ multiplex PCR was the method, and the copy in TCRdb shows in-frame clones only, minus some. This table holds over 200,000 clones, more than 45% found once. This material consisted of CD4+ T cells sorted from blood, taken at week 0. The receptor set was obtained from a human donor with alopecia areata.

The chain is built from TRBV4-1 and TRBJ2-1, with 8 bases that match TRBD2. The J segment lost 6 bases and the V segment lost 3 bases, leaving 10 bases of the junction unmatched. The CDR3 length is 16 residues. Germline-derived CDR1 and CDR2 are MGHRA and YSYEKL. The CDR3 reads CASSHGRGRASNEQFF. CDR3 in DNA: TGCGCCAGCAGCCACGGGAGGGGGAGGGCCAGCAATGAGCAGTTCTTC.

The DNA of the CDR3 is TGTGCCAGCAGTCAGAACAGGGGGGGTACAGATACGCAGTATTTT. Its protein product is CASSQNRGGTDTQYF. The chain is built from TRBV25-1 and TRBJ2-3, with a possible D match to TRBD1 (8 bases). The CDR3 has 15 amino acids. The germline V gene has CDR1 MGHDK and CDR2 SYGVNS. Between the trimmed V and J ends, which lost 5 bases and 3 bases, there was a span of 15 bases.

The chain joins TRBV6-1 to TRBJ2-7; TRBD1 is a possible D gene (7 bases). Germline V gives CDR1 MNHNS, CDR2 SASEGT. The CDR3 is made up of 16 amino acids. Deletions cut 3 bases from V and 0 bases from J, with 15 bases between. CDR3: CASSDPGQGGSYEQYF. The CDR3 bases are TGTGCCAGCAGTGACCCCGGGCAGGGGGGCTCCTACGAGCAGTACTTC.

V usage is TRBV6-1 and J usage is TRBJ2-2; no clear D gene. This CDR3 is 14 amino acids long. Germline V gene lookup returns CDR1 MNHNS and CDR2 SASEGT. Trimming removed 7 bases at V and 4 bases at J, with 13 bases between. CDR3 protein: CASKPGATTGELFF. CDR3 bases: TGTGCCAGCAAGCCTGGTGCCACCACCGGGGAGCTGTTTTTT.

V is TRBV10-3 and J is TRBJ1-1, with no clear D. Between the trimmed V and J ends, which lost 0 bases and 8 bases, there was a span of 10 bases. The CDR3 runs 13 residues. Germline CDR1 and CDR2: ENHRY and SYGVKD. Here the CDR3 DNA reads TGTGCCATCAGTGAGTCGGGCGGGATAGAAGCTTTCTTT. This sequence encodes CAISESGGIEAFF.

The chain is built from TRBV30 and TRBJ1-1; TRBD1 might be the D (6 bases). Trimming removed 5 bases from V and 10 bases from J, with 17 bases in between. The CDR3 contains 12 residues. Germline V gives CDR1 GTSNPN, CDR2 SVGIG (reference sequence). The CDR3 sequence: CAWQGYGRLAFF. For the CDR3, the DNA is TGTGCCTGGCAGGGGTATGGAAGGTTAGCTTTCTTT.

V gene TRBV25-1 combines with J gene TRBJ1-5; no reliable D call. Germline lookup yields CDR1 MGHDK and CDR2 SYGVNS. V lost 4 bases to trimming and J lost 0 bases, with 4 bases between them. This CDR3 is built from 13 residues. The CDR3 spells CASSGDSNQPQHF. In DNA form, the CDR3 reads TGTGCCAGCAGTGGGGATAGCAATCAGCCCCAGCATTTT.

This clone was detected only a few times. The rearrangement uses TRBV29-1 and TRBJ1-1; D is uncertain. Germline V gene data show CDR1 as SQVTM and CDR2 as ANQGSEA. The CDR3 consists of 12 residues. V was pared by 5 bases and J by 1 base, with 8 bases between. Here the CDR3 reads CSVNYGNTEAFF. The CDR3 DNA is TGCAGCGTTAACTACGGGAACACTGAAGCTTTCTTT. Together with reference TRBV29-1 and TRBJ1-1, the CDR3 gives the full variable domain: SAVISQKPSRDICQRGTSLTIQCQVDSQVTMMFWYRQQPGQSLTLIATANQGSEATYESGFVIDKFPISRPNLTFSTLTVSNMSPEDSSIYLCSVNYGNTEAFFGQGTRLTVV.

The chain combines TRBV6-1 with TRBJ1-6; maybe TRBD1 (6 bases). V was pared by 3 bases and J by 7 bases, with 13 bases between. CDR3 size: 15 residues. Germline V gene sequence: CDR1 MNHNS, CDR2 SASEGT. CDR3 DNA sequence: TGTGCCAGCAGTGACTACAGGGTGCAGAATTCACCCCTCCACTTT. Protein sequence: CASSDYRVQNSPLHF.

This sequence joins TRBV15 and TRBJ2-7; unclear D gene. The CDR3 loop spans 15 amino acids. Germline values: CDR1 LNHNV, CDR2 YYDKDF (reference sequence). Trimming removed 4 bases from V and 0 bases from J, with 13 bases in between. This chain's CDR3 is CATSMLVGNSYEQYF. CDR3 bases: TGTGCCACCAGCATGTTAGTCGGAAACTCCTACGAGCAGTACTTC.

This rearrangement joins TRBV9 to TRBJ2-6; D remains unclear. Looked up from germline, CDR1 is SGDLS and CDR2 is YYNGEE. The germline V and J ends were trimmed by 0 bases and 0 bases, with 4 bases remaining between them. The CDR3 loop spans 15 amino acids. Here the CDR3 reads CASSVVYSGANVLTF. The CDR3 nucleotides read TGTGCCAGCAGCGTAGTGTACTCTGGGGCCAACGTCCTGACTTTC. Variable domain in full (rest from reference TRBV9 and TRBJ2-6): DSGVTQTPKHLITATGQRVTLRCSPRSGDLSVYWYQQSLDQGLQFLIQYYNGEERAKGNILERFSAQQFPDLHSELNLSSLELGDSALYFCASSVVYSGANVLTFGAGSRLTVL.

V is TRBV29-1 and J is TRBJ2-6, with D unresolved. V dropped 4 bases and J dropped 2 bases, with 9 bases sitting between them. Germline V gives CDR1 SQVTM, CDR2 ANQGSEA. CDR3 size: 14 residues. As DNA, the CDR3 is TGCAGCGTTGCAGAAGTACCTGGGGCCAACGTCCTGACTTTC. The encoded protein is CSVAEVPGANVLTF.

The chain couples TRBV5-1 to TRBJ1-4; a weak D match, TRBD1 (5 bases). The V gene lost 5 bases and the J gene lost 7 bases, with 18 bases spanning the gap. Germline CDR1 reads SGHRS; CDR2 reads YFSETQ. The CDR3 runs 15 residues. The CDR3 reads CASSSTGDKGEKLFF. Here the CDR3 DNA reads TGCGCCAGCAGTTCAACAGGAGACAAAGGTGAAAAACTGTTTTTT.

In its sample, this clone was seen a few times. The chain employs TRBV10-3 and TRBJ2-7; D might be TRBD2 (5 bases). V lost 7 bases to trimming and J lost 8 bases, with 15 bases between them. This CDR3 region has 12 residues. Germline lookup yields CDR1 ENHRY and CDR2 SYGVKD. CDR3 DNA sequence: TGTGCCATCAATGACGGGGTGGGCCAGCAGTACTTC. Its protein product is CAINDGVGQQYF.

With respect to this clone: This specimen includes other DNA sequences encoding the same CDR3. V usage is TRBV29-1 and J usage is TRBJ1-2; maybe TRBD1 (5 bases). CDR1 SQVTM and CDR2 ANQGSEA come from the germline V gene. This CDR3 contains 13 residues. Trimming cost V 0 bases and J 2 bases, with 7 bases left between them. The CDR3 sequence is CSVEEGRNYGYTF. DNA for the CDR3: TGCAGCGTTGAAGAGGGGCGGAACTATGGCTACACCTTC.

The gene calls are TRBV25-1 and TRBJ2-2; D is unresolved. The CDR3 contains 13 residues. V was shortened by 1 base and J by 6 bases, with 6 bases between the two germline ends. Germline V gene lookup returns CDR1 MGHDK and CDR2 SYGVNS. In DNA form, the CDR3 reads TGTGCCAGCAGTGAATGGTTGGCCGGGGAGCTGTTTTTT. This encodes CASSEWLAGELFF.

The chain uses TRBV7-9 and TRBJ1-2; unclear D gene. The CDR3 is made up of 14 amino acids. V lost 5 bases and J lost 3, with 13 bases in between. Per germline, CDR1 SEHNR and CDR2 FQNEAQ (reference sequence). The CDR3 bases are TGTGCCAGCAGCAGAAGGTCGGAGGACTATGGCTACACCTTC. It yields the protein CASSRRSEDYGYTF.

The chain couples TRBV27 to TRBJ2-7; D is unclear. CDR1 is MNHEY and CDR2 is SMNVEV in the germline V gene (reference sequence). The CDR3 contains 12 residues. The V and J ends lost 8 bases and 6 bases respectively, with 14 bases between them. CDR3 protein: CASGPHLGEQYF. The CDR3 DNA is TGTGCCAGCGGGCCTCACCTCGGCGAGCAGTACTTC.

This clone has just one count. V and J are TRBV6-5 and TRBJ2-5; 7 bases are a match to TRBD2. This CDR3 region has 14 residues. J lost 1 base, V lost 8 bases, and 7 bases had no gene match. CDR1 and CDR2 from the germline V gene are MNHEY and SVGAGI. This CDR3 is CASGAGGGQETQYF. CDR3 DNA: TGTGCCAGCGGTGCGGGCGGGGGCCAAGAGACCCAGTACTTC.

Only one count was recorded for this clone. The V call is TRBV25-1, the J call TRBJ1-2; D call uncertain. Germline assignment: CDR1 MGHDK and CDR2 SYGVNS. This CDR3 comprises 11 residues. Trimming cost V 6 bases and J 3 bases, with 5 bases left between them. CDR3 nucleotides: TGTGCCAGCAGGAAAGACTATGGCTACACCTTC. This encodes CASRKDYGYTF.

The V and J genes are TRBV6-1 and TRBJ2-7; no clear D. Looked up from germline, CDR1 is MNHNS and CDR2 is SASEGT. Trimming removed 6 bases at V and 0 bases at J, with 12 bases between. The CDR3 covers 14 residues. CDR3 DNA sequence: TGTGCCAGCAGACTGGACGCGAGCTCCTACGAGCAGTACTTC. Protein sequence: CASRLDASSYEQYF.